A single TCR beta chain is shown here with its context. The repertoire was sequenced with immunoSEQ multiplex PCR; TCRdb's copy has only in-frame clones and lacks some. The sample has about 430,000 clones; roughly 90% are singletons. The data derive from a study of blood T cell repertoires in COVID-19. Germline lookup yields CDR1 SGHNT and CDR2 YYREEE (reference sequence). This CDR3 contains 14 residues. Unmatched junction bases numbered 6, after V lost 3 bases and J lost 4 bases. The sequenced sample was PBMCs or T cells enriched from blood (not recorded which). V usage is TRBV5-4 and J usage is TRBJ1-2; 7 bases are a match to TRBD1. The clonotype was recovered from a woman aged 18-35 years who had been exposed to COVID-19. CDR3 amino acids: CASSSGQVGYGYTF. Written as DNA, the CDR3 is TGTGCCAGCAGCTCCGGACAGGTCGGCTATGGCTACACCTTC. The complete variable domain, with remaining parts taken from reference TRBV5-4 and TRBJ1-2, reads ETGVTQSPTHLIKTRGQQVTLRCSSQSGHNTVSWYQQALGQGPQFIFQYYREEENGRGNFPPRFSGLQFPNYSSELNVNALELDDSALYLCASSSGQVGYGYTFGSGTRLTVV.